This TCR beta chain was sequenced during a study of cytomegalovirus exposure and HLA in healthy donors. This clone turned up a few times. The antigen remains unidentified. It was with 60 Vbeta and 13 Jbeta primers that the PCR ran. Data came from immunoSEQ multiplex PCR; TCRdb stores just in-frame clones and leaves some out. The data contain 110,000 to 150,000 clones, about 84% of them singletons. Study results and limitations: In vitro checks showed that a few CMV-associated chains really do target CMV antigens. In a later analysis, a missense DCLRE1C variant was linked to TCR beta V- and J-gene trimming. Available immune exposure information was restricted to CMV serostatus only.

This CDR3 spans 12 amino acids. Germline assignment: CDR1 SGHDT and CDR2 YYEEEE. The V end was cut by 3 bases, the J end by 9 bases, with 11 bases between. This receptor was identified in a male donor in good health and CMV-seronegative. The chain combines TRBV5-6 with TRBJ2-3; D unresolved. Sample: PBMCs. Here the CDR3 DNA reads TGTGCCAGCAGCTCCCCGGGTAGAACGCAGTATTTT. It yields the protein CASSSPGRTQYF.